Listed below are T cell receptor beta chains from one sample, sequenced in a study of radiation and T cells in renal cell carcinoma. Clones were sequenced by immunoSEQ multiplex PCR, and TCRdb holds only the in-frame ones, with some missing. The table lists 120,000 or so clones, 81% of them singletons. Sequences were derived from blood, sampled from a patient whose treatment included radiotherapy and nephrectomy. These receptors were taken from a man between 45 and 60 years old with renal cell carcinoma. The CDR3 runs from the conserved cysteine through the conserved F or W. Fields, in order: CDR3 length, V gene, D gene, J gene, clone size, CDR3 DNA, CDR3 protein. D genes are given only for firm matches. A row's size may be missing; if present it is once, few, many or a size class.

16,TRBV6-6,TRBD1,TRBJ1-5,few,TGTGCCAGCAGTTCCCCCGACAGGGGGCCCAATCAGCCCCAGCATTTT,CASSSPDRGPNQPQHF
21,TRBV5-3,TRBD1,TRBJ1-5,-,TGTGCCAGAAGCTTCTGCGGACCGATGACAGGGTCGGGATATAGCAATCAGCCCCAGCATTTT,CARSFCGPMTGSGYSNQPQHF
15,TRBV7-3,TRBD2,TRBJ2-5,-,TGTGCCAGCAGCTTCCAGCGGGGGGAAAGGGAGACCCAGTACTTC,CASSFQRGERETQYF
15,TRBV6-5,TRBD2,TRBJ2-1,-,TGTGCCATCAGCCCCAGCGGGGGCAAAAACAATGAGCAGTTCTTC,CAISPSGGKNNEQFF
13,TRBV29-1,-,TRBJ1-3,-,TGCAGCGTTGGATACGGTACTGGAAACACCATATATTTT,CSVGYGTGNTIYF
15,TRBV19,-,TRBJ1-3,-,TGTGCCAGTAGTATAGACGGAATAACGGGAAACACCATATATTTT,CASSIDGITGNTIYF
14,TRBV30,TRBD2,TRBJ2-2,few,TGTGCCTGGACTAGCGGGAGGGGCATCGGGGAGCTGTTTTTT,CAWTSGRGIGELFF
16,TRBV5-1,-,TRBJ1-3,-,TGCGCCAGCAGCCAGTCCGGGACCTCCTCTGGAAACACCATATATTTT,CASSQSGTSSGNTIYF
12,TRBV2,-,TRBJ2-3,-,TGTGCCAGCAGTTTGGACAGAGATACGCAGTATTTT,CASSLDRDTQYF
16,TRBV19,TRBD2,TRBJ2-1,-,TGTGCCAGTAGTGACCACGGGCTAGCGGGAGGTTATGAGCAGTTCTTC,CASSDHGLAGGYEQFF
15,TRBV28,-,TRBJ1-4,few,TGTGCCAGCAGTCCTATGACAGCAACTAATGAAAAACTGTTTTTT,CASSPMTATNEKLFF
15,TRBV2,TRBD1,TRBJ1-5,-,TGTGCCAGCAGGGGGACAGGGGGCTTCCTCCAGCCCCAGCATTTT,CASRGTGGFLQPQHF
13,TRBV30,-,TRBJ2-2,-,TGTGCCTGGAGTACCGACATCACCGGGGAGCTGTTTTTT,CAWSTDITGELFF
16,TRBV6-6,-,TRBJ1-3,once,TGTGCCAGCAGTTACTCGGTTTTGGGGTCTGGAAACACCATATATTTT,CASSYSVLGSGNTIYF
13,TRBV9,-,TRBJ2-7,-,TGTGCCAGCAGCGTGGCGGACAGTGACGAGCAGTACTTC,CASSVADSDEQYF
15,TRBV9,-,TRBJ1-5,-,TGTGCCAGCAGCCTTACAGGGAATAGCAATCAGCCCCAGCATTTT,CASSLTGNSNQPQHF
14,TRBV11-3,-,TRBJ2-7,-,TGTGCCAGCAGCTTAGTTCCCGACGCGACAGAGCAGTACTTC,CASSLVPDATEQYF
16,TRBV4-2,-,TRBJ2-7,-,TGTGCCAGCAGCCAAGAATGGGCAGGGGAAATCTACGAGCAGTACTTC,CASSQEWAGEIYEQYF